Described below is a single TCR beta chain sequence and its context. Trimming shortened V by 6 bases and J by 2 bases, and 11 bases separated the two germline ends. Germline V lookup: CDR1 SEHNR, CDR2 FQNEAQ (reference sequence). This CDR3 comprises 13 residues. The data stem from a study of shared clonotypes between healthy human individuals. The protocol was immunoSEQ multiplex PCR, while the TCRdb copy is restricted to in-frame clones and leaves out a portion. The sample consists of approximately 2.4 million clones, 90% to 97% of them appearing once. This TCR came from a man between 18 and 35 years old in good health. Sequencing input: naive CD4+ T cells sorted from blood. Subset meaning: CD45RA+ positively selected. V usage is TRBV7-9 and J usage is TRBJ2-7; D not resolved. CDR3 region: CASSPTMAYEQYF. The CDR3 region has the DNA TGTGCCAGCAGTCCAACGATGGCCTACGAGCAGTACTTC.